One and the same sample provided the 24 T cell receptor beta chains below, sequenced in a study of CD8+CD57+ T cells in acquired aplastic anemia. TCR beta VDJ and CDR3 profiles were obtained from a genomic DNA template. TCRdb analysed the reads with MiXCR anew, one entry per CDR3 protein. Of hundreds of thousands of distinct CDR3 sequences listed, approximately 55% were seen once; the top ten hold less than 10%. Sequencing was done on a sample of sorted CD4+, CD8+, or CD8+CD57+ T cells (not recorded which) from PBMCs. These receptors came from a human donor with severe aplastic anemia or a healthy control (not recorded which).

Of note for this clonotype: A much larger clone sits a single nucleotide away, making a read error possible. Here the CDR3 DNA reads TGTGCTAGTGATTTGGTACTCGAGGCTCTCTTT. Amino acids: CASDLVLEALF. The rearrangement uses TRBV12-5 and TRBJ1-1; no firm D call. CDR3 length: 11 amino acids. The germline V gene has CDR1 LGHNT and CDR2 FRNRAP.

This clonotype was seen many times. Its ends do not fully match the called genes, so a read error is possible. V is TRBV7-7 and J is TRBJ1-4; possibly TRBD1 for D (5 bases). The germline CDR1 and CDR2 sequences are SSHAT and FNYEAQ (reference sequence). The CDR3 is made up of 15 amino acids. This chain's CDR3 is CASSLGRQKNEKLFF. CDR3 coding DNA: TGTGCTAGCAGCTTAGGCCGACAGAAGAATGAAAAACTGTTTTTT.

There are many counts of this clonotype. This chain uses TRBV12-3 or TRBV12-4 with TRBJ2-5; 12 bases agree with TRBD2. The J segment lost 3 bases and the V segment lost 6 bases, leaving 2 bases of the junction unmatched. This CDR3 comprises 14 residues. As DNA, the CDR3 is TGTGCCAGCAGACTAGCGGGGGGAGAAGAGACCCAGTACTTC. Translated, it gives CASRLAGGEETQYF.

There are a few counts of this clonotype. J is TRBJ2-2 and V is TRBV25-1; no clear D gene. Trimming removed 1 base from V and 7 bases from J, with 10 bases in between. This CDR3 has 14 residues. Germline CDR1 MGHDK, CDR2 SYGVNS. The CDR3 reads CASSESPGGGELFF. The CDR3 DNA is TGTGCCAGCAGTGAATCACCAGGCGGCGGGGAGCTGTTTTTT.

As to this clonotype: The junction does not match germline at one end; this may be a read error. J is TRBJ1-3 and V is TRBV19; D remains ambiguous. The CDR3 contains 9 residues. CDR1 is LNHDA, CDR2 SQIVND, per germline (reference sequence). This chain's CDR3 is CAGRNTIYF. The CDR3 DNA reads as TGTGCCGGTAGAAACACCATATATTTT.

In this sample, this clonotype turned up many times. The chain recombines TRBV10-1 with TRBJ2-6; weak D call: TRBD1 (5 bases). The ends were cut back, 3 bases at V and 0 bases at J, with 9 bases in the middle. There are 16 residues in the CDR3. Germline V gene data show CDR1 as WNHNN and CDR2 as SYGVQD (reference sequence). The CDR3 DNA reads TGCGCCAGCAGTGAACAGGATATCTCTGGGGCCAACGTCCTGACTTTC. Translated: CASSEQDISGANVLTF.

The V call is TRBV7-9, the J call TRBJ2-7, with 8 bases that match TRBD2. The CDR3 consists of 14 residues. CDR1 SEHNR and CDR2 FQNEAQ come from the germline V gene (reference sequence). J gave up 0 bases and V 3 bases, and 1 base lay outside the gene matches. The CDR3 bases are TGTGCCAGCAGCTTGACTAGCGCCTCCTACGAGCAGTACTTC. Amino acids: CASSLTSASYEQYF.

This clonotype came up many times. The chain joins TRBV9 to TRBJ2-2; D not certain. Germline CDR1 SGDLS, CDR2 YYNGEE. V lost 2 bases and J lost 3, with 5 bases in between. The CDR3 consists of 13 residues. This CDR3 is CASSVQDTGELFF. The CDR3 nucleotides read TGTGCCAGCAGCGTCCAAGACACCGGGGAGCTGTTTTTT.

The gene calls are TRBV5-1 and TRBJ1-1, with unresolved D. V was trimmed by 6 bases and J by 3 bases, leaving 6 bases between them. Germline loops: CDR1 SGHRS, CDR2 YFSETQ. The CDR3 consists of 11 residues. The CDR3 sequence: CASTSDTEAFF. CDR3 sequence (DNA): TGCGCCAGCACGAGTGACACTGAAGCTTTCTTT.

The V gene is TRBV2, the J gene TRBJ2-3; D could derive from TRBD1 or TRBD2 (6 bases each). The CDR3 consists of 14 residues. The germline CDR1 and CDR2 sequences are SNHLY and FYNNEI. V lost 8 bases and J 5 bases, leaving 17 bases between the germline ends. The DNA for the CDR3 is TGTGCCAGCGTAGGGGGATCGGGACTAGATACGCAGTATTTT. Its translation: CASVGGSGLDTQYF.

Here the CDR3 reads CASSSHGGGAYEQYF. CDR3 sequence (DNA): TGTGCCAGCAGCTCCCATGGCGGGGGGGCCTACGAGCAGTACTTC. V usage is TRBV7-2 and J usage is TRBJ2-7, with 9 bases matching TRBD2. Per the germline V gene, CDR1 is SGHTA and CDR2 is FQGNSA. The ends lost 4 bases at V and 2 bases at J; junction bases unmatched: 6. This CDR3 is built from 15 residues.

The gene calls are TRBV29-1 and TRBJ2-7; 9 bases match TRBD2. The CDR3 sequence is 13 residues long. Germline V gene lookup returns CDR1 SQVTM and CDR2 ANQGSEA. The V and J ends lost 6 bases and 0 bases, in that order; junction bases with no gene match: 3. The CDR3 here is CSVGGLASYEQYF. The CDR3 DNA sequence: TGCAGCGTAGGGGGACTAGCCTCCTACGAGCAGTACTTC.

On this clonotype itself: Because the CDR3 is missing its conserved closing phenylalanine or tryptophan, this is likely a read error. The chain is built from TRBV30 and TRBJ1-1; no clear D gene. Germline-derived CDR1 and CDR2 are GTSNPN and SVGIG (reference sequence). CDR3 length: 11 residues. The V end was cut by 5 bases, the J end by 6 bases, with 10 bases between. The DNA for the CDR3 is TGTGCCTGGGCCGGATTCTCTGAAGCTTTCCTT. It translates to CAWAGFSEAFL.

This clonotype was seen only a few times. The rearrangement links TRBV20-1 to TRBJ2-5, with 12 bases matching TRBD2. From germline, CDR1 is DFQATT and CDR2 SNEGSKA (reference sequence). This CDR3 comprises 15 residues. Unmatched junction bases numbered 3, after V lost 2 bases and J lost 2 bases. The CDR3 coding sequence is TGCAGTGCTAGACGACTAGCGGGAGCTCAAGAGACCCAGTACTTC. Its translation is CSARRLAGAQETQYF.

This clonotype appeared a few times. The V call is TRBV20-1, the J call TRBJ2-3, with D possibly matching TRBD2 (6 bases). Germline CDR1 reads DFQATT; CDR2 reads SNEGSKA (reference sequence). The CDR3 contains 15 residues. V lost 0 bases, J lost 1 base, and 11 bases lay in between. CDR3 loop: CSAREGTRGTDTQYF. The CDR3 DNA reads as TGCAGTGCTAGAGAAGGGACTCGGGGCACAGATACGCAGTATTTT.

This clonotype was counted only a few times. This rearrangement joins TRBV5-6 to TRBJ1-3; possibly TRBD1 for D (6 bases). The CDR3 loop spans 17 amino acids. Germline values: CDR1 SGHDT, CDR2 YYEEEE. Trimming shortened V by 4 bases and J by 7 bases, and 24 bases separated the two germline ends. In DNA form, the CDR3 reads TGTGCCAGCAGCCCGAGTATGTTCGGGGGCCTCGGGAACACCATATATTTT. It is translated as CASSPSMFGGLGNTIYF. The variable domain in full, with the rest retrieved from reference TRBV5-6 and TRBJ1-3, is DAGVTQSPTHLIKTRGQQVTLRCSPKSGHDTVSWYQQALGQGPQFIFQYYEEEERQRGNFPDRFSGHQFPNYSSELNVNALLLGDSALYLCASSPSMFGGLGNTIYFGEGSWLTVV.

This rearrangement joins TRBV14 to TRBJ2-7; 7 bases fit TRBD2. In germline, CDR1 is SGHDN, CDR2 FVKESK. The CDR3 is 14 residues long. V gave up 7 bases and J gave up 4 bases; unmatched junction bases: 10. Here the CDR3 reads CASNSAGVPYEQYF. The DNA of the CDR3 is TGTGCCAGCAATTCCGCGGGGGTACCGTACGAGCAGTACTTC.

V usage is TRBV10-3 and J usage is TRBJ1-1; possible D gene TRBD1, 5 bases. The CDR3 covers 17 residues. The V gene's germline CDR1 is ENHRY and CDR2 SYGVKD. With 3 bases removed from V and 5 bases from J, the gap between germline ends came to 22 bases. The CDR3 reads CAISDPSGRVGRTEAFF. The CDR3 bases are TGTGCCATCAGTGACCCCTCGGGCAGGGTGGGACGAACTGAAGCTTTCTTT.

J is TRBJ2-3 and V is TRBV20-1; perhaps D is TRBD1 or TRBD2 (6 bases each). V was cut by 5 bases and J by 2 bases, with 11 bases left in between. The CDR3 is made up of 13 amino acids. CDR1 and CDR2 from the germline V gene are DFQATT and SNEGSKA (reference sequence). The DNA for the CDR3 is TGCAGTGCTGGAGGGGGGAACACAGATACGCAGTATTTT. Its protein is CSAGGGNTDTQYF.

This clonotype appeared many times. V gene TRBV9 combines with J gene TRBJ1-2, with D hard to call. The CDR3 is 13 amino acids. Germline-derived CDR1 and CDR2 are SGDLS and YYNGEE. The ends were cut back, 0 bases at V and 6 bases at J, with 9 bases in the middle. The CDR3 sequence: CASSVAGRHGYTF. CDR3 in DNA: TGTGCCAGCAGCGTAGCGGGGAGGCATGGCTACACCTTC.

This clonotype came up many times. CDR3 nucleotide sequence: TGTGCCAGCAGCCGGACAGGGGGCACTGAAGCTTTCTTT. Protein sequence: CASSRTGGTEAFF. The rearrangement uses TRBV7-9 and TRBJ1-1, with 10 bases identical to TRBD1. Germline lookup yields CDR1 SEHNR and CDR2 FQNEAQ (reference sequence). Trimming took 5 bases from V and 4 from J; bases not matched to a gene: 1. The CDR3 has 13 amino acids. Using reference TRBV7-9 and TRBJ1-1 for the parts outside the CDR3, the full variable domain is DTGVSQNPRHKITKRGQNVTFRCDPISEHNRLYWYRQTLGQGPEFLTYFQNEAQLEKSRLLSDRFSAERPKGSFSTLEIQRTEQGDSAMYLCASSRTGGTEAFFGQGTRLTVV.

This clonotype came up a few times. The V and J genes are TRBV10-3 and TRBJ1-6, with 7 bases that match TRBD1. CDR3 length equals 13 residues. Trimming took 6 bases from V and 6 from J; bases not matched to a gene: 2. Per germline, CDR1 ENHRY and CDR2 SYGVKD. The CDR3 sequence: CAIRGTANSPLHF. The CDR3 DNA follows: TGTGCCATCAGAGGGACAGCTAATTCACCCCTCCACTTT.

The chain couples TRBV2 to TRBJ1-2, with D possibly TRBD1 on 6 matching bases. Trimming stripped 6 bases from V and 3 bases from J, with 20 bases between. CDR1 and CDR2 (germline): SNHLY, FYNNEI. The length of the CDR3 is 16 residues. CDR3 residues: CASSTQGGVGYYGYTF. In DNA, the CDR3 is TGTGCCAGCAGCACACAGGGAGGAGTTGGTTACTATGGCTACACCTTC.

Ten or more counts support this clonotype. In DNA form, the CDR3 reads TGTGCCAGCGGCTTACTAGCGGGCTACAATGAGCAGTTCTTC. It translates to CASGLLAGYNEQFF. V gene TRBV3-1 combines with J gene TRBJ2-1; 9 nucleotides line up with TRBD2. J gave up 3 bases and V 8 bases, and 5 bases lay outside the gene matches. This CDR3 has 14 residues. Germline CDR1 and CDR2: LGHDT and YNNKEL (reference sequence).